Sequencing of this T cell receptor beta chain was carried out in a study of T cell responses to AZD1222 COVID-19 vaccine. In the study overall: Recipients boosted at about 4 weeks or about 12 weeks are pooled. Whole-study findings and limits: Donors were chiefly white British, with a greater number of females, and clonal diversity was perhaps underestimated. Repertoire sampling happened only post peak T cell response.

The CDR3 extends over 16 amino acids. V lost 0 bases and J 0 bases, leaving 10 bases between the germline ends. The germline CDR1 and CDR2 sequences are SGHRS and YFSETQ. Repertoires were generated with immunoSEQ multiplex PCR, while TCRdb's copy carries only in-frame clones and drops some. The sample includes more than 95,000 clones, 85% to 95% seen only once; the top ten take around 4.7%. In regard to this clone: Its specificity is not known.

The chain joins TRBV5-1 to TRBJ1-3; D remains unclear. The sample was peripheral blood, taken on day 0 of AZD1222 vaccination. This TCR was recovered from an adult in good health. The DNA of the CDR3 is TGCGCCAGCAGCTTGGAGGCTGATTACTCTGGAAACACCATATATTTT. Protein product: CASSLEADYSGNTIYF.